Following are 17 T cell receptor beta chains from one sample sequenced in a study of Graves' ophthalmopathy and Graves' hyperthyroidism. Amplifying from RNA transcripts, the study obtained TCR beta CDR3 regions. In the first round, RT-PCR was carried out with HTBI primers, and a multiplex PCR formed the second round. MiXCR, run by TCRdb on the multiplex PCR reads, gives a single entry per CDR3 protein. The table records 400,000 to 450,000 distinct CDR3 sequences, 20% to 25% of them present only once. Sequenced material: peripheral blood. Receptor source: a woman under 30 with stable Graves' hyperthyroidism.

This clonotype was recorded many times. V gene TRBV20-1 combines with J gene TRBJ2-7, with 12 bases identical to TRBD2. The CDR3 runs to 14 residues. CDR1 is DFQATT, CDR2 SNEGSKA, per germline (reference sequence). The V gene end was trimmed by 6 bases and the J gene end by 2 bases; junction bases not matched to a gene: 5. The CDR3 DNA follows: TGCAGTGCGGAACGGACTAGCGGGGCCTACGAGCAGTACTTC. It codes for CSAERTSGAYEQYF.

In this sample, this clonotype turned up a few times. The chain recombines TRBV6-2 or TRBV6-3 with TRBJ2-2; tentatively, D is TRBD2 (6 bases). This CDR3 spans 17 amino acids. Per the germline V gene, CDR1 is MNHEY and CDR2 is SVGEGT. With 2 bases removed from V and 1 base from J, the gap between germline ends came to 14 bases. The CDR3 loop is CASSYTKEGRNTGELFF. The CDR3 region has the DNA TGTGCCAGCAGTTACACCAAGGAGGGGAGGAACACCGGGGAGCTGTTTTTT.

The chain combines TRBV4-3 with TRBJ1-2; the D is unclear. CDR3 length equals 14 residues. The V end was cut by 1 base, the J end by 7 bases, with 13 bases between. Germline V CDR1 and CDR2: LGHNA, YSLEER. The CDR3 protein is CASSQALGPGGYTF. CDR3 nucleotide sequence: TGCGCCAGCAGCCAAGCGCTGGGCCCAGGTGGCTACACCTTC.

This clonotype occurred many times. The DNA for the CDR3 is TGTGCCAGCAGTTTCAGGGGACACGAGCAGTACTTC. Encoded protein: CASSFRGHEQYF. The chain carries TRBV28 and TRBJ2-7, with D possibly matching TRBD1 (6 bases). Germline CDR1 reads MDHEN; CDR2 reads SYDVKM. The CDR3 is made up of 12 amino acids. V was clipped by 3 bases and J by 5 bases, with 8 bases between them.

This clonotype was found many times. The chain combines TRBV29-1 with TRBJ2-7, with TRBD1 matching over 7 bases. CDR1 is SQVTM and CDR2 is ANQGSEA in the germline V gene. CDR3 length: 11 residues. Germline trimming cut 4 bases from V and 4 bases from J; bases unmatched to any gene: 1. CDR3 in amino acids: CSVGTGYEQYF. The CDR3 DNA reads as TGCAGCGTTGGGACAGGTTACGAGCAGTACTTC.

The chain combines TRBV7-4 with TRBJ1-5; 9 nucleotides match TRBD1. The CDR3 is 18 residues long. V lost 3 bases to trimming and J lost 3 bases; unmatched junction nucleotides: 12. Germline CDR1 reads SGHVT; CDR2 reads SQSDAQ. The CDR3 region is CASSLAGQGFCDNQPQHF. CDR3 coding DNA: TGTGCCAGCAGCTTGGCGGGACAGGGTTTTTGTGACAATCAGCCCCAGCATTTT.

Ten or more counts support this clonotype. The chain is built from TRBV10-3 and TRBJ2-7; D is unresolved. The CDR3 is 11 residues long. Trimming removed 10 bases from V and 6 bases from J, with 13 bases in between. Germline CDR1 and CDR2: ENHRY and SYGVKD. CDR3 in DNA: TGTGCCACCACCTTCATGGGCGAGCAGTACTTC. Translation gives CATTFMGEQYF.

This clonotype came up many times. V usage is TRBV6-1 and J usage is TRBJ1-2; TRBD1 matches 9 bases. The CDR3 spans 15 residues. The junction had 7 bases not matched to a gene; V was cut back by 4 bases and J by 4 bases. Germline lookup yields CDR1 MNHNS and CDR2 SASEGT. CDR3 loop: CASSGGQGLGYGYTF. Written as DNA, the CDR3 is TGTGCCAGCAGTGGGGGACAGGGACTGGGCTATGGCTACACCTTC.

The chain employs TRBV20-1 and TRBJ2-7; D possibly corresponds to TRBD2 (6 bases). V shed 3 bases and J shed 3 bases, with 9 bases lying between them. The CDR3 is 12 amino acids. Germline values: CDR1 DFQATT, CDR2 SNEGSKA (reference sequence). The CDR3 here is CSASGRVYEQYF. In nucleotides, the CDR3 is TGCAGTGCTAGCGGGAGAGTCTACGAGCAGTACTTC.

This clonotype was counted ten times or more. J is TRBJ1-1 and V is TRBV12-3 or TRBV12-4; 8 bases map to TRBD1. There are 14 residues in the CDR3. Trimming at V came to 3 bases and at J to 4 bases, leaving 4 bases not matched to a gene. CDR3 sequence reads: CASSFARGRTEAFF. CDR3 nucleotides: TGTGCCAGCAGTTTCGCCAGGGGGCGCACTGAAGCTTTCTTT.

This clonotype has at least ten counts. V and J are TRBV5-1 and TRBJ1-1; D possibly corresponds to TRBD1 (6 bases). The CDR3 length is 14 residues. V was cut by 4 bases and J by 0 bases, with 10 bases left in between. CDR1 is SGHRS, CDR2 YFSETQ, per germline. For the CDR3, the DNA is TGCGCCAGCAGCGCACAGGGATTGAACACTGAAGCTTTCTTT. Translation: CASSAQGLNTEAFF.

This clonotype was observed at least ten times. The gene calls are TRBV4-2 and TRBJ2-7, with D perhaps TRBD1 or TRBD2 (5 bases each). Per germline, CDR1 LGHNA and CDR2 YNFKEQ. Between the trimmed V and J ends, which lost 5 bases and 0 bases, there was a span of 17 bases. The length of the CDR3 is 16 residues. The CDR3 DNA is TGTGCCAGCAGCAAAGGGACCGGTCCTAGCTCCTACGAGCAGTACTTC. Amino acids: CASSKGTGPSSYEQYF.

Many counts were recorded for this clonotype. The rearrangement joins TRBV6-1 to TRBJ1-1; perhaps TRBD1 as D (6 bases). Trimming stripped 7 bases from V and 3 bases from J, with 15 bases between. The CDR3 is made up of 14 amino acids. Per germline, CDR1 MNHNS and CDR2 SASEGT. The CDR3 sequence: CASKNRVLDTEAFF. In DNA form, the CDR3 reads TGTGCCAGCAAGAACAGGGTGCTTGACACTGAAGCTTTCTTT.

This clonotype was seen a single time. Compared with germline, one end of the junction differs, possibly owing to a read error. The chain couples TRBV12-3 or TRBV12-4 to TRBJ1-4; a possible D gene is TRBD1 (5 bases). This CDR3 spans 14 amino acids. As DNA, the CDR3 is TGTGCCAGCAGCCGGGACGGTTTTAATGAAAAACTGTTGTTT. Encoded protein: CASSRDGFNEKLLF.

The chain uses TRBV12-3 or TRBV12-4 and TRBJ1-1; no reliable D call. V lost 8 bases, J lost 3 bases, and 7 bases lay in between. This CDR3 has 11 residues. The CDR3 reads CASGSYTEAFF. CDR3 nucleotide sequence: TGTGCCAGCGGGTCTTACACTGAAGCTTTCTTT.

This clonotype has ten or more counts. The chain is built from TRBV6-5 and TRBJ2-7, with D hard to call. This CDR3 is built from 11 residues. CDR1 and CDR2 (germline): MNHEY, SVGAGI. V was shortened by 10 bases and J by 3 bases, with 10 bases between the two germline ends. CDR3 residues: CATAWGYEQYF. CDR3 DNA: TGTGCCACGGCGTGGGGCTACGAGCAGTACTTC.

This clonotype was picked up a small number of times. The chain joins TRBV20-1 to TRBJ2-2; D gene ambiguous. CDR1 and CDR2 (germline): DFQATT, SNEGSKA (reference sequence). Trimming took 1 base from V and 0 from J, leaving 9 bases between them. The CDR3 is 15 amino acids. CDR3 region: CSARAGLPNTGELFF. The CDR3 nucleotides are TGCAGTGCTAGAGCGGGCCTTCCGAACACCGGGGAGCTGTTTTTT.